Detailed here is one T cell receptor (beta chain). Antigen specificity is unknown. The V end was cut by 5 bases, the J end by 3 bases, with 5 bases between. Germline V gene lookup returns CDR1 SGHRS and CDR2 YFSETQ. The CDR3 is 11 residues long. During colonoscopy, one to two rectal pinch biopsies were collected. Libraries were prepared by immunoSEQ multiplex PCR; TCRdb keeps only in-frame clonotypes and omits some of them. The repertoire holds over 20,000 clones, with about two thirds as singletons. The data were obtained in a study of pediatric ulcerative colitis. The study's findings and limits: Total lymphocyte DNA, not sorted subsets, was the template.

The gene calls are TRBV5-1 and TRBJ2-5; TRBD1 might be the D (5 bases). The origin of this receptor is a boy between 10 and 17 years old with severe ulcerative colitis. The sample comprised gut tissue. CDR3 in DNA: TGCGCCAGCAGGACAGAAGAGACCCAGTACTTC. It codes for CASRTEETQYF.